This note documents a single T cell receptor beta chain sequence. The data were taken from a study of shared clonotypes between healthy human individuals. The V end lost 2 bases, the J end lost 0 bases, and 11 bases lay between the germline ends. Germline CDR1 reads MDHEN; CDR2 reads SYDVKM. The CDR3 is made up of 16 amino acids. Only in-frame clones appear in the TCRdb table, and some are missing; sequencing was by immunoSEQ multiplex PCR. The profile shows approximately 1.9 million clones, about 94% of them singletons. CD45RO negativity and positive selection for CCR7 defined naive CD8 cells, a population that excluded terminally differentiated effector memory CD45RA+ cells. The healthy adult donors were HIV-negative and reported no recent acute infections or vaccinations.

The V and J genes are TRBV28 and TRBJ1-5; D possibly corresponds to TRBD1 (5 bases). This clonotype originated in a man younger than 35 in good health. Some clones in this sample may be carry-over from other donors' samples. Sequencing was carried out using naive CD8+ T cells from PBMCs. The CDR3 sequence is CASSLLQANSNQPQHF. The CDR3 region has the DNA TGTGCCAGCAGTTTACTACAGGCAAATAGCAATCAGCCCCAGCATTTT.